These 24 T cell receptor beta chains originate from one sample sequenced in a study of a mutant IDH1 vaccine in newly diagnosed glioma. What these receptors recognize is not known. Time point given: week 11, during vaccination. The content of each vaccine dose was 300 ug of mutant IDH1 20-mer peptide, and topical imiquimod accompanied it. The table came from immunoSEQ multiplex PCR; TCRdb's copy has only in-frame clones and leaves some out. The sample contains roughly 22,000 clones, just under 90% of which appear only once. Specimen: PBMCs, collected from a glioma patient whose treatment included an IDH1 peptide vaccine. The receptors were sampled from a woman aged 40-49 years with glioma.

This chain joins TRBV18 and TRBJ2-6; D might be TRBD1 (5 bases). The germline V and J ends were trimmed by 0 bases and 2 bases, with 11 bases remaining between them. In germline, CDR1 is KGHSH, CDR2 LQKENI. CDR3 length equals 17 residues. Here the CDR3 reads CASSPPSGPTGANVLTF. The CDR3 nucleotides are TGTGCCAGCTCACCACCGTCAGGGCCTACTGGGGCCAACGTCCTGACTTTC.

V gene TRBV5-1 combines with J gene TRBJ2-1, with TRBD2 matching over 13 bases. Germline CDR1 SGHRS, CDR2 YFSETQ. Trimming removed 0 bases from V and 8 bases from J; junction bases left unmatched: 8. The CDR3 contains 17 residues. This CDR3 reads CASSLEPTSGGPHEQFF. Written as DNA, the CDR3 is TGCGCCAGCAGCTTGGAGCCGACTAGCGGGGGGCCGCATGAGCAGTTCTTC.

This chain joins TRBV7-9 and TRBJ2-2, with D hard to call. The V and J ends lost 5 bases and 3 bases respectively, with 10 bases between them. The CDR3 runs 14 residues. Germline V gives CDR1 SEHNR, CDR2 FQNEAQ (reference sequence). CDR3 sequence reads: CASSLLRDTGELFF. The CDR3 DNA is TGTGCCAGCAGCCTCTTACGGGACACCGGGGAGCTGTTTTTT.

The chain employs TRBV5-4 and TRBJ1-4, with 7 bases aligning to TRBD1. Looked up from germline, CDR1 is SGHNT and CDR2 is YYREEE (reference sequence). The V gene end was trimmed by 3 bases and the J gene end by 5 bases; junction bases not matched to a gene: 4. CDR3 size: 14 residues. The CDR3 reads CASSSGQSNEKLFF. CDR3 bases: TGTGCCAGCAGCTCGGGACAGTCAAATGAAAAACTGTTTTTT.

This clone was detected only once. This chain uses TRBV5-6 with TRBJ1-2; TRBD1 agrees at 8 bases. The CDR3 has 14 amino acids. Trimming removed 5 bases from V and 7 bases from J; junction bases left unmatched: 10. The germline CDR1 and CDR2 sequences are SGHDT and YYEEEE. The CDR3 DNA sequence: TGTGCCAGCAGGGGAAGGACAGGGTGGCTTGGCTACACCTTC. Its translation: CASRGRTGWLGYTF.

The chain employs TRBV5-5 and TRBJ2-1; 9 bases are a match to TRBD2. Germline CDR1 and CDR2: SGHKS and YYEKEE (reference sequence). The V and J ends lost 2 bases and 7 bases, in that order; junction bases with no gene match: 7. This CDR3 has 15 amino acids. For the CDR3, the DNA is TGTGCCAGCAGCTTTTTCGCGGGAGGGCCAAATGAGCAGTTCTTC. This encodes CASSFFAGGPNEQFF. The full variable domain, its missing parts supplied by reference TRBV5-5 and TRBJ2-1, is DAGVTQSPTHLIKTRGQQVTLRCSPISGHKSVSWYQQVLGQGPQFIFQYYEKEERGRGNFPDRFSARQFPNYSSELNVNALLLGDSALYLCASSFFAGGPNEQFFGPGTRLTVL.

The rearrangement links TRBV6-1 to TRBJ2-2, with TRBD2 identical over 11 bases. The CDR3 is 19 amino acids. CDR1 and CDR2 (germline): MNHNS, SASEGT. J gave up 2 bases and V 0 bases, and 8 bases lay outside the gene matches. The CDR3 DNA is TGTGCCAGCAGTGAAGCGCCGAGGGGACTAGCGGAAAACACCGGGGAGCTGTTTTTT. The encoded protein is CASSEAPRGLAENTGELFF.

This chain uses TRBV6-5 with TRBJ1-5, with a tentative D call TRBD1 (6 bases). Germline CDR1 and CDR2: MNHEY and SVGAGI. The V and J ends lost 0 bases and 4 bases respectively, with 10 bases between them. The CDR3 covers 15 residues. CDR3 loop: CASSYSDSPNQPQHF. The DNA of the CDR3 is TGTGCCAGCAGTTACTCGGACAGTCCAAATCAGCCCCAGCATTTT.

In this sample, this clone turned up once. The V gene is TRBV5-1, the J gene TRBJ2-1; 11 bases match TRBD2. CDR1 is SGHRS, CDR2 YFSETQ, per germline. The CDR3 loop spans 16 amino acids. The V gene end was trimmed by 2 bases and the J gene end by 7 bases; junction bases not matched to a gene: 8. CDR3 sequence: CASSFVTSGVPNEQFF. The DNA for the CDR3 is TGCGCCAGCAGCTTCGTGACTAGCGGGGTTCCTAATGAGCAGTTCTTC.

The chain carries TRBV5-1 and TRBJ2-1, with a possible D match to TRBD2 (5 bases). V lost 1 base and J 6 bases, leaving 14 bases between the germline ends. The CDR3 has 15 residues. CDR1 and CDR2 (germline): SGHRS, YFSETQ. CDR3 sequence: CASSLITGSLNEQFF. Written as DNA, the CDR3 is TGCGCCAGCAGCTTGATTACGGGGAGTCTCAATGAGCAGTTCTTC.

V usage is TRBV2 and J usage is TRBJ1-2; TRBD1 aligns across 7 bases. The CDR3 loop spans 12 amino acids. Germline values: CDR1 SNHLY, CDR2 FYNNEI. V lost 4 bases and J lost 5; bases outside the gene matches: 1. The DNA of the CDR3 is TGTGCCAGCAGTGTACAGGGGTATGGCTACACCTTC. This sequence encodes CASSVQGYGYTF.

The CDR3 nucleotides read TGCGCCAGCAGCCCGGGGGACAGTAGGACGTACGAGCAGTACTTC. This sequence encodes CASSPGDSRTYEQYF. The gene calls are TRBV5-1 and TRBJ2-7; maybe TRBD1 (7 bases). The CDR3 runs 15 residues. The germline gives CDR1 SGHRS, CDR2 YFSETQ. V gave up 4 bases and J gave up 4 bases, with 18 bases separating them.

This chain uses TRBV9 with TRBJ2-3, with D hard to call. From germline, CDR1 is SGDLS and CDR2 YYNGEE. The length of the CDR3 is 16 residues. V dropped 0 bases and J dropped 2 bases, with 13 bases sitting between them. The CDR3 loop reads CASSVGGNKNTDTQYF. In nucleotides, the CDR3 is TGTGCCAGCAGCGTAGGGGGAAACAAGAACACAGATACGCAGTATTTT.

The V and J genes are TRBV30 and TRBJ2-3; the D gene could be TRBD1 or TRBD2 (6 bases each). Germline V gene sequence: CDR1 GTSNPN, CDR2 SVGIG (reference sequence). The CDR3 has 15 residues. Between the trimmed V and J ends, which lost 3 bases and 6 bases, there was a span of 19 bases. The DNA for the CDR3 is TGTGCCTGGAGCCCTGGAGGGGGGAGGCGGGATACGCAGTATTTT. Translating it yields CAWSPGGGRRDTQYF.

The chain employs TRBV5-1 and TRBJ1-6; D is ambiguous. V gave up 4 bases and J gave up 9 bases, with 17 bases separating them. The CDR3 runs to 15 residues. Germline lookup yields CDR1 SGHRS and CDR2 YFSETQ. Here the CDR3 DNA reads TGCGCCAGCAGCCTAACGAGTGAGGGAGCTTCACCCCTCCACTTT. Protein: CASSLTSEGASPLHF.

J is TRBJ2-3 and V is TRBV7-2, with 7 bases identical to TRBD2. Trimming removed 2 bases from V and 15 bases from J; junction bases left unmatched: 8. This CDR3 is built from 12 residues. CDR1 and CDR2 from the germline V gene are SGHTA and FQGNSA. The CDR3 here is CASSLIHGTIYF. CDR3 DNA: TGTGCCAGCAGCTTAATACACGGGACTATTTATTTT.

The chain links TRBV15 to TRBJ2-7, with D tentatively TRBD2 (5 bases). The germline CDR1 and CDR2 sequences are LNHNV and YYDKDF (reference sequence). The CDR3 consists of 15 residues. V was shortened by 0 bases and J by 3 bases, with 12 bases between the two germline ends. The CDR3 reads CATSREADGGYEQYF. CDR3 bases: TGTGCCACCAGCAGAGAAGCGGACGGAGGCTACGAGCAGTACTTC.

The rearrangement uses TRBV6-1 and TRBJ1-2; D is possibly TRBD1 (6 bases). The CDR3 extends over 15 amino acids. Germline assignment: CDR1 MNHNS and CDR2 SASEGT. Trimming took 3 bases from V and 0 from J, leaving 11 bases between them. The CDR3 DNA is TGTGCCAGCAGTGACTTTGGGGGCACTAACTATGGCTACACCTTC. This sequence encodes CASSDFGGTNYGYTF.

This rearrangement joins TRBV28 to TRBJ1-5; D is undetermined. Germline V lookup: CDR1 MDHEN, CDR2 SYDVKM. There are 14 residues in the CDR3. V shed 5 bases and J shed 6 bases, with 14 bases lying between them. DNA of the CDR3: TGTGCCAGCAGTAGACCGGGTGTGGGTCAGCCCCAGCATTTT. This translates into CASSRPGVGQPQHF. The entire variable domain, with the rest obtained from reference TRBV28 and TRBJ1-5, is as follows: DVKVTQSSRYLVKRTGEKVFLECVQDMDHENMFWYRQDPGLGLRLIYFSYDVKMKEKGDIPEGYSVSREKKERFSLILESASTNQTSMYLCASSRPGVGQPQHFGDGTRLSIL.

This rearrangement joins TRBV6-1 to TRBJ2-5; possibly TRBD2 for D (6 bases). Germline values: CDR1 MNHNS, CDR2 SASEGT. Trimming pared 0 bases from V and 4 bases from J, leaving 12 bases between. This CDR3 region has 15 residues. DNA for the CDR3: TGTGCCAGCAGTGAAGCTGGCAGAGCGGGAGAGACCCAGTACTTC. This sequence encodes CASSEAGRAGETQYF.

This chain uses TRBV6-5 with TRBJ1-1, with D uncertain. The CDR3 runs to 14 residues. Germline CDR1 reads MNHEY; CDR2 reads SVGAGI. The germline V and J ends were trimmed by 6 bases and 3 bases, with 14 bases remaining between them. CDR3 bases: TGTGCCAGCAGGTACCTAATGGCGGACACTGAAGCTTTCTTT. As protein: CASRYLMADTEAFF.

This clone was found once. This chain connects TRBV7-2 to TRBJ2-3; no definite D call. The germline V gene has CDR1 SGHTA and CDR2 FQGNSA. V shed 5 bases and J shed 9 bases, with 15 bases lying between them. The CDR3 length is 13 residues. CDR3 DNA sequence: TGTGCCAGCAGCCCTCAGGACGGTTCCACGCAGTATTTT. Encoded protein: CASSPQDGSTQYF.

The V call is TRBV2, the J call TRBJ2-7; a possible D gene is TRBD1 (5 bases). The CDR3 runs 12 residues. Trimming removed 5 bases from V and 6 bases from J, with 11 bases in between. The germline V gene encodes CDR1 SNHLY and CDR2 FYNNEI. In DNA form, the CDR3 reads TGTGCCAGCAGTCAGGGTAGCCGCGAGCAGTACTTC. This codes for CASSQGSREQYF.

The chain joins TRBV6-1 to TRBJ2-7, with 7 nucleotides matching TRBD2. With 4 bases clipped from V and 4 bases from J, the junction kept 4 bases outside the gene matches. From germline, CDR1 is MNHNS and CDR2 SASEGT. This CDR3 contains 13 residues. The CDR3 DNA reads as TGTGCCAGCAGTGCCCAGGGAGGGTACGAGCAGTACTTC. This translates into CASSAQGGYEQYF.